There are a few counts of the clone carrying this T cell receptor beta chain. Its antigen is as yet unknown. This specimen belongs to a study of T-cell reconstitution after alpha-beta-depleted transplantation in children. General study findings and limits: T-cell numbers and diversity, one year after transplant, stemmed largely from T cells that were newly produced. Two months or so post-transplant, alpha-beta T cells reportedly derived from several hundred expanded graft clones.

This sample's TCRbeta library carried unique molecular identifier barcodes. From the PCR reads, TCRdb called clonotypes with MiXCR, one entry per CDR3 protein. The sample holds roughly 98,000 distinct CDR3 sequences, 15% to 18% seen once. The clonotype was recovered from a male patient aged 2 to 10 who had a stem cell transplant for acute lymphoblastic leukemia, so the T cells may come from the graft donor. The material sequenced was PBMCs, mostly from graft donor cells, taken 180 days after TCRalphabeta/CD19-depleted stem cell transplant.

CDR3 amino acids: CASSFPGQGVNEQYF. CDR3 bases: TGTGCCAGCAGCTTCCCCGGACAGGGAGTAAACGAGCAGTACTTC. This rearrangement joins TRBV7-8 to TRBJ2-7; 8 nucleotides match TRBD1. The CDR3 consists of 15 residues. Trimming at V came to 3 bases and at J to 5 bases, leaving 9 bases not matched to a gene. Germline assignment: CDR1 SGHVS and CDR2 FQNEAQ.